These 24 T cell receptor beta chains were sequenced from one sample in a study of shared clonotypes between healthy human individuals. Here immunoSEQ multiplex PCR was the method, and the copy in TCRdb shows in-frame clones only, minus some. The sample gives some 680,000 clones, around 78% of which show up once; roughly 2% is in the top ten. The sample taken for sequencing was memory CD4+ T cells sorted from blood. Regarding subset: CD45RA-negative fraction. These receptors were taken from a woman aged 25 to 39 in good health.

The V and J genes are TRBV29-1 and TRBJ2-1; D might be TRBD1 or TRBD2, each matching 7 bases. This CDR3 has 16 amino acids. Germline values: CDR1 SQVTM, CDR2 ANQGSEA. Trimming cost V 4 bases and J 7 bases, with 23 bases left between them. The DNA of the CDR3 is TGCAGCGTTGGCGGGGGAAGGGGGCGTTGGGGAAATGAGCAGTTCTTC. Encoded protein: CSVGGGRGRWGNEQFF.

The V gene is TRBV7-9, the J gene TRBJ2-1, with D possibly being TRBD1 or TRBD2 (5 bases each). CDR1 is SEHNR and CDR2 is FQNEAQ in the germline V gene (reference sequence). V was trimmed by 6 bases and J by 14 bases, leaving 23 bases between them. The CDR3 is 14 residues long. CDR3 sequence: CASSSFRGPDPKFF. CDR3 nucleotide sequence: TGTGCCAGCAGTTCCTTCCGGGGACCCGACCCCAAGTTCTTC.

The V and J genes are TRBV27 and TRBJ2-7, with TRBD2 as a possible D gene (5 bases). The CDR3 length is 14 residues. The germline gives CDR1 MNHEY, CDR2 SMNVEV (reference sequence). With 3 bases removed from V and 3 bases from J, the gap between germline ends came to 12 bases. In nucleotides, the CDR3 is TGTGCCAGCAGTTTTAAGGACGGAGGCTACGAGCAGTACTTC. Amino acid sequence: CASSFKDGGYEQYF.

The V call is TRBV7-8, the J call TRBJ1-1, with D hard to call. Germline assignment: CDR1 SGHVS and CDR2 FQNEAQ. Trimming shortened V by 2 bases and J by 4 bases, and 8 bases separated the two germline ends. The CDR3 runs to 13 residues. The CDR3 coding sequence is TGTGCCAGCAGCTTAAGAGAGGGCACTGAAGCTTTCTTT. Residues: CASSLREGTEAFF.

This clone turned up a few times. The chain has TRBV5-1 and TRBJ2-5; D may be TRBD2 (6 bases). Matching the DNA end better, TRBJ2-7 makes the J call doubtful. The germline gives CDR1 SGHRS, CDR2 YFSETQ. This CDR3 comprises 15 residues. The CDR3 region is CASSFLSGYTYEQYF. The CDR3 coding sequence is TGCGCCAGCAGTTTCCTTAGCGGCTATACCTACGAGCAGTACTTC.

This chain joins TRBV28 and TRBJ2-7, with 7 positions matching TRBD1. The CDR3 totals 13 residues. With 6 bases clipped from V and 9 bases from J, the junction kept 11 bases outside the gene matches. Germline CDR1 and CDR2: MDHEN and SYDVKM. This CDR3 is CASRRPGTALQYF. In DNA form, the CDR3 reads TGTGCCAGCAGACGTCCCGGGACAGCACTGCAGTACTTC.

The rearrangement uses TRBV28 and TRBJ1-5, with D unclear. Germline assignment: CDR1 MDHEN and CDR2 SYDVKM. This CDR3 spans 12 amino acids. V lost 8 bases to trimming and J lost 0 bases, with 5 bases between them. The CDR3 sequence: CASSNSNQPQHF. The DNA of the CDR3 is TGTGCCAGCTCAAATAGCAATCAGCCCCAGCATTTT. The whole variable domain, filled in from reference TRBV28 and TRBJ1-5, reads DVKVTQSSRYLVKRTGEKVFLECVQDMDHENMFWYRQDPGLGLRLIYFSYDVKMKEKGDIPEGYSVSREKKERFSLILESASTNQTSMYLCASSNSNQPQHFGDGTRLSIL.

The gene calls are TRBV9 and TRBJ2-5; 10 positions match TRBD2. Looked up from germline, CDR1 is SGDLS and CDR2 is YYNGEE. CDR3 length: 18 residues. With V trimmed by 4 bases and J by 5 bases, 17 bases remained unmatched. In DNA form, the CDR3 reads TGTGCCAGCAGCAAACTACTAGCGGGATCTGGGACGGGGGAGACCCAGTACTTC. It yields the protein CASSKLLAGSGTGETQYF.

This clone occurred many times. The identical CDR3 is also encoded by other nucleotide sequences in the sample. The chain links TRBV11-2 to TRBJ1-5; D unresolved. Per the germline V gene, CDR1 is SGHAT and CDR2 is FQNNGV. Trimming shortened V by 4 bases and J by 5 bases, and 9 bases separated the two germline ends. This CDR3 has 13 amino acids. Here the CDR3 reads CASSSQRDQPQHF. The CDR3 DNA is TGTGCCAGCAGCTCCCAGCGGGATCAGCCCCAGCATTTT.

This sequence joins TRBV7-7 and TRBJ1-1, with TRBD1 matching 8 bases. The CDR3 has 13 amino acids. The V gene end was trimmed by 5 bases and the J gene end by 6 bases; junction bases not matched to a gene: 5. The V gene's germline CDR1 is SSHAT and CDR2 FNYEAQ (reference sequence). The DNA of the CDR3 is TGTGCCAGCAGCCCGGACAGGGAAGCTGAAGCTTTCTTT. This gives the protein CASSPDREAEAFF.

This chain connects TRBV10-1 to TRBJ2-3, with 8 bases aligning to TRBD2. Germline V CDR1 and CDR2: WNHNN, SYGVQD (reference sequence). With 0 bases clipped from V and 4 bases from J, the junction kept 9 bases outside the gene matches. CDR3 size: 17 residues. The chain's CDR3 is CASSESMLAGGPDTQYF. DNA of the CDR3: TGCGCCAGCAGTGAGTCGATGCTAGCGGGTGGACCAGATACGCAGTATTTT.

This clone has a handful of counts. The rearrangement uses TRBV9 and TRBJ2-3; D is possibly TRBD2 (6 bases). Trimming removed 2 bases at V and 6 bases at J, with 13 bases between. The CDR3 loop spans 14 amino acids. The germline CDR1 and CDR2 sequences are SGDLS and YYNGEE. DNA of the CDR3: TGTGCCAGCAGCGTTACAGCGGGCGGGGATACGCAGTATTTT. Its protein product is CASSVTAGGDTQYF.

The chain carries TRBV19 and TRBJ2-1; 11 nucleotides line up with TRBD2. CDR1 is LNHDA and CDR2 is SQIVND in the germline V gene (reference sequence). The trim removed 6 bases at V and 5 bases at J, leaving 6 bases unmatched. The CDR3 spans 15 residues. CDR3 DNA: TGTGCCAGTAGGAAGACTAGCGGGGCTAACAATGAGCAGTTCTTC. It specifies CASRKTSGANNEQFF.

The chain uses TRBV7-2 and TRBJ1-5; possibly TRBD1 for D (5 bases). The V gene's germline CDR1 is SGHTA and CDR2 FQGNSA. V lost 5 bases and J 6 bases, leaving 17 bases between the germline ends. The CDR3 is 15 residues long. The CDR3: CASSADIHRLQPQHF. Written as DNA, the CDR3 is TGTGCCAGCAGCGCGGACATTCATCGGCTTCAGCCCCAGCATTTT.

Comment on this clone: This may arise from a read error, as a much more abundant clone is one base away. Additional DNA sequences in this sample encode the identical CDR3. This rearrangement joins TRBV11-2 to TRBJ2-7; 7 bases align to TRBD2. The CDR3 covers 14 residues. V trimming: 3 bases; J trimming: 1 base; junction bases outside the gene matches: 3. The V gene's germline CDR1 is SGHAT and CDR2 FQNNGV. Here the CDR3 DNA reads TGTGCCAGCAGCTTCCAGCGGGATTCCTACGAGCAGTACTTC. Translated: CASSFQRDSYEQYF.

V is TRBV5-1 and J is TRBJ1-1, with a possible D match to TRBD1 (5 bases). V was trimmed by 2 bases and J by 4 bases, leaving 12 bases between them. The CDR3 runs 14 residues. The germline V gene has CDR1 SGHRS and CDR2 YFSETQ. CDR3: CASSLTQGGTEAFF. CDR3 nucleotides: TGCGCCAGCAGCTTAACCCAGGGTGGCACTGAAGCTTTCTTT.

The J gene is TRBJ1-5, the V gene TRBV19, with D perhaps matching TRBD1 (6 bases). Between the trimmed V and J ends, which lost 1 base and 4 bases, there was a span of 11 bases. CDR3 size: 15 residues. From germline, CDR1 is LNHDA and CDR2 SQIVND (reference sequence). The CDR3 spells CASSIGQGRNQPQHF. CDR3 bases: TGTGCCAGTAGTATAGGGCAGGGGAGAAATCAGCCCCAGCATTTT.

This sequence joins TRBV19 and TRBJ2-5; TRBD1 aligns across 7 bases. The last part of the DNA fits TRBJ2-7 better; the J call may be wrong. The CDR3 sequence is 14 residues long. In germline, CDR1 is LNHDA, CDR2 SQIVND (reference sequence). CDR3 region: CASMSRTGAYEQYF. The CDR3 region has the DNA TGTGCCAGTATGTCCAGGACAGGAGCCTACGAGCAGTACTTC.

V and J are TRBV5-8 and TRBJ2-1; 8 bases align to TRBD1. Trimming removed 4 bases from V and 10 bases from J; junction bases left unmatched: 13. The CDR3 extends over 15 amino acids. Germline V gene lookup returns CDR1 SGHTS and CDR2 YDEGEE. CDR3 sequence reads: CASSRGDTGGEEQFF. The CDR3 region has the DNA TGTGCCAGCAGCCGTGGGGACACAGGGGGAGAAGAGCAGTTCTTC.

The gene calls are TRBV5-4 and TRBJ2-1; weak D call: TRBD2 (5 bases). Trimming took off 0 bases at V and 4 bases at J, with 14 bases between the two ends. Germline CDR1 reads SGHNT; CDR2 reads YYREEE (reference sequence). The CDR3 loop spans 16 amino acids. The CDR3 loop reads CASSLGGAVAYNEQFF. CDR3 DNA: TGTGCCAGCAGCTTGGGGGGAGCCGTAGCTTACAATGAGCAGTTCTTC.

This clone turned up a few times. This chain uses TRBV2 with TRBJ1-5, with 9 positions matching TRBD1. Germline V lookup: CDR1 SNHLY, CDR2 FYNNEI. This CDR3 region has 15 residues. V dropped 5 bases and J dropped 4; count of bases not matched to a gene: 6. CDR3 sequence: CASSRTGTGNQPQHF. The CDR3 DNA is TGTGCCAGCAGTCGTACCGGGACAGGGAATCAGCCCCAGCATTTT.

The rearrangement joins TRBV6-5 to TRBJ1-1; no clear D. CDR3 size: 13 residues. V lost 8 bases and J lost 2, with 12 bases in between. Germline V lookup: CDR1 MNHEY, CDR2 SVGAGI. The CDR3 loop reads CASRDAGNTEAFF. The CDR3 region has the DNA TGTGCCAGCCGCGACGCAGGTAACACTGAAGCTTTCTTT.

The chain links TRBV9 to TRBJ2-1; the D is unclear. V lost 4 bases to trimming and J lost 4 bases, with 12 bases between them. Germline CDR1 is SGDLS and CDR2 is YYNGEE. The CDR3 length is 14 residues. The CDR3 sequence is CASSYSTVYNEQFF. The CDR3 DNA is TGTGCCAGCAGCTACTCGACGGTATACAATGAGCAGTTCTTC. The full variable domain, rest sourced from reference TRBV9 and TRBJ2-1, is DSGVTQTPKHLITATGQRVTLRCSPRSGDLSVYWYQQSLDQGLQFLIQYYNGEERAKGNILERFSAQQFPDLHSELNLSSLELGDSALYFCASSYSTVYNEQFFGPGTRLTVL.

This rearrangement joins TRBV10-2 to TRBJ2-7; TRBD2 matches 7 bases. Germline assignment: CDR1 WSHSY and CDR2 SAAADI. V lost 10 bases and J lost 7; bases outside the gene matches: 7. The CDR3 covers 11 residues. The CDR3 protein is CATRTSEEQYF. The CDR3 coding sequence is TGCGCCACCCGGACTAGTGAAGAGCAGTACTTC.